This T cell receptor beta chain was documented in a study of Ad26.COV2.S vaccination and SARS-CoV-2 variants. General observations from the study: Vaccine recipients showed a spike-specific TCR breadth that was higher than in placebo recipients.

Here immunoSEQ multiplex PCR was the method, and the copy in TCRdb shows in-frame clones only, minus some. The table lists approximately 360,000 clones, approximately 83% of them singletons. Remarks on this clone: Its antigen remains unidentified.

This sample's treatment: 15 to 20 received Ad26.COV2.S at low or high dose, single or two shots; five or six received placebo; per-sample allocation not given. Samples came from day 63 after the first vaccine or placebo injection. Boston provided a donor who was an adult aged 18-55 years. This CDR3 is built from 14 residues. Trimming cost V 6 bases and J 6 bases; bases outside gene matches: 8. Germline CDR1 and CDR2: SGHKS and YYEKEE (reference sequence). Sequencing used peripheral blood, obtained in a trial of Ad26.COV2.S vaccine versus placebo. This clonotype was sampled from a person between 18 and 59 years old who received the Ad26.COV2.S COVID-19 vaccine or a placebo. The chain uses TRBV5-5 and TRBJ2-1, with TRBD1 identical over 8 bases. In nucleotides, the CDR3 is TGTGCCAGCATCCAGTATACAGGGGGCAATGAGCAGTTCTTC. Translation: CASIQYTGGNEQFF.